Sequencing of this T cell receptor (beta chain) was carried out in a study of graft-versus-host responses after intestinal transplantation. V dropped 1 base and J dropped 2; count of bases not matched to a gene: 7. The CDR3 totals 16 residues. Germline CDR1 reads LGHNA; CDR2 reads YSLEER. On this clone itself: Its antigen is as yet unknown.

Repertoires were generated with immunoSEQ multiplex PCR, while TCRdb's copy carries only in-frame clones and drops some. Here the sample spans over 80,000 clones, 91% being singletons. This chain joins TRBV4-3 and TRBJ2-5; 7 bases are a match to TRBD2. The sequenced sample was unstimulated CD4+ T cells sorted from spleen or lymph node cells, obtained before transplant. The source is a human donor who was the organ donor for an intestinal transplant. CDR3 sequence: CASSQVGGGRQETQYF. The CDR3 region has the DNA TGCGCCAGCAGCCAAGTTGGGGGGGGACGACAAGAGACCCAGTACTTC.